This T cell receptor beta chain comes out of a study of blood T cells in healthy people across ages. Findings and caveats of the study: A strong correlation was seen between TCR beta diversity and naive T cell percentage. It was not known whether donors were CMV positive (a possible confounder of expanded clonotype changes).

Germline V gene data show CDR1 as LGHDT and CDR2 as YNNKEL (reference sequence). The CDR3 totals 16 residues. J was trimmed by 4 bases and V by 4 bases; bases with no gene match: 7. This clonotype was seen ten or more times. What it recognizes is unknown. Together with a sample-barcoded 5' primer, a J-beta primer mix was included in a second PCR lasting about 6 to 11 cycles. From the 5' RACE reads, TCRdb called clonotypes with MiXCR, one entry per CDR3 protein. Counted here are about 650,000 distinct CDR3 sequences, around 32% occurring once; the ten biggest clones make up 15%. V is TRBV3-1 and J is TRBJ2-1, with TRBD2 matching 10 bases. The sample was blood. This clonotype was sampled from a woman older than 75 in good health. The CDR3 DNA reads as TGTGCCAGCAGCCGCCCCCTGACTAGCGGGTACAATGAGCAGTTCTTC. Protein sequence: CASSRPLTSGYNEQFF.